This is a list of T cell receptor beta chains from one sample in a study of CXCR3-negative and CXCR3-positive naive CD8 T cells. TCRdb derives one entry per CDR3 protein from the 5' RACE reads, leaving out DNA. The sample holds under 150,000 distinct CDR3 sequences. Sequenced material: naive CXCR3+ CD8+ T cells from blood. These receptors were taken from a human donor in good health. Some clones in this sample may be carry-over from other donors' samples. Each CDR3 is given with its conserved first and last residue.

v_gene: TRBV20-1; j_gene: TRBJ2-3; CDR3aa: CSAPGSRGPTDTQYF
v_gene: TRBV29-1; j_gene: TRBJ2-2; CDR3aa: CSVRAFARELFF
v_gene: TRBV7-9; j_gene: TRBJ1-1; CDR3aa: CASSPDSEAFF
v_gene: TRBV29-1; j_gene: TRBJ1-1; CDR3aa: CSVAGGNELEAFF
v_gene: TRBV28; j_gene: TRBJ2-7; CDR3aa: CASSPRDFSYEQYF
v_gene: TRBV5-1; j_gene: TRBJ2-5; CDR3aa: CASSYGLATETQYF
v_gene: TRBV29-1; j_gene: TRBJ1-2; CDR3aa: CSVQEGRTNYGYTF
v_gene: TRBV3-1; j_gene: TRBJ2-6; CDR3aa: CASSPGFYGLLDSGANVLTF
v_gene: TRBV2; j_gene: TRBJ1-2; CDR3aa: CASSQTFGQPYTF
v_gene: TRBV12-3/TRBV12-4; j_gene: TRBJ1-1; CDR3aa: CASSWAPRDGLVDTEAFF
v_gene: TRBV27; j_gene: TRBJ1-4; CDR3aa: CASSGWTGRREKLFF
v_gene: TRBV6-6; j_gene: TRBJ1-5; CDR3aa: CASSYGGHQPQHF
v_gene: TRBV5-1; j_gene: TRBJ2-1; CDR3aa: CASYPLLGDNEQFF
v_gene: TRBV6-5; j_gene: TRBJ2-5; CDR3aa: CASSLGVAGGLETQYF
v_gene: TRBV11-3; j_gene: TRBJ2-2; CDR3aa: CASSPGGGARDGELFF
v_gene: TRBV11-2; j_gene: TRBJ2-4; CDR3aa: CASSFAGLANIQYF
v_gene: TRBV9; j_gene: TRBJ2-7; CDR3aa: CASSVGGGSLNEQYF